Listed below are T cell receptor beta chains from one sample, sequenced in a study of blood T cell repertoires in COVID-19. Produced via immunoSEQ multiplex PCR; TCRdb's table is partial and in-frame only. The sample yields over 130,000 clones, roughly four fifths seen once. Source material: peripheral blood. Receptor source: a woman of 80 years or more with active or convalescent COVID-19. The CDR3 runs from the conserved cysteine through the conserved F or W. The D gene is left open where the match is weak. Where a row states a size, it is once, few, many or the class of an expanded clone; other rows omit it.

D gene | J gene | clone size | V gene | CDR3 DNA | CDR3 protein
TRBD1 | TRBJ1-1 | - | TRBV11-3 | TGTGCCAGCAGCTCAAATACAGGGGACGAAGCTTTCTTT | CASSSNTGDEAFF
- | TRBJ2-5 | few | TRBV7-2 | TGTGCCAGCAGCCCTCCCGGGGGAGAGCTCGAGACCCAGTACTTC | CASSPPGGELETQYF
- | TRBJ1-4 | - | TRBV19 | TGTGCCAGTAGCGACACTTTTAATGAAAAACTGTTTTTT | CASSDTFNEKLFF
- | TRBJ1-3 | few | TRBV6-1 | TGTGCCAGCAGTGAACAGCGTTCTGGAAACACCATATATTTT | CASSEQRSGNTIYF
- | TRBJ1-2 | - | TRBV21-1 | TGTGCCAGCAGCGCCCGGGACAGGGGATGCTATGGCTACACCTTC | CASSARDRGCYGYTF
- | TRBJ1-2 | - | TRBV5-1 | TGCGCCAGCAGCCCAGAGGGGGACGATGACTATGGCTACACCTTC | CASSPEGDDDYGYTF
TRBD2 | TRBJ2-4 | - | TRBV7-2 | TGTGCCAGCAGCTTAGAGCGACTAGCGGGGGGTCAAAACATTCAGTACTTC | CASSLERLAGGQNIQYF
TRBD1 | TRBJ1-2 | - | TRBV6-5 | TGTGCCATACCGGGCGGCAGGGGGATCTCGGTTGGCTACACCTTC | CAIPGGRGISVGYTF
TRBD2 | TRBJ2-5 | once | TRBV27 | TGTGCCAGCAGTCCCCGGACTAGCGGGGGGTCTGAGACCCAGTACTTC | CASSPRTSGGSETQYF
- | TRBJ2-7 | - | TRBV27 | TGTGCCAGCAGTTTAAGTATGGGGCGCGACGAGCAGTACTTC | CASSLSMGRDEQYF
- | TRBJ1-5 | - | TRBV4-2 | TGTGCCAGCAGCCAAGATAGATATAGCAATCAGCCCCAGCATTTT | CASSQDRYSNQPQHF
- | TRBJ1-1 | - | TRBV4-1 | TGCGCCAGCAGCCAAGATTACGCTCAAAAGAGGACTGAAGCTTTCTTT | CASSQDYAQKRTEAFF
- | TRBJ2-7 | - | TRBV18 | TGTGCCAGCTCGCAGTCGGGGTACGAGCAGTACTTC | CASSQSGYEQYF
TRBD1 | TRBJ1-1 | - | TRBV5-5 | TGTGCCAGCAGCCAATCCGGGACAGGGGGACTAACTCGGAGGTCTTTCTTT | CASSQSGTGGLTRRSFF
- | TRBJ1-1 | - | TRBV18 | TGTGCCAGCTCACCAGGACAGACTGACACTGAAGCTTTCTTT | CASSPGQTDTEAFF
- | TRBJ2-7 | few | TRBV30 | TGTGCCTGGAGTGGGAGCAACTCCTACGAGCAGTACTTC | CAWSGSNSYEQYF
- | TRBJ2-3 | - | TRBV5-4 | TGTGCCAGCAGCCCAGTGAGCGCAGATACGCAGTATTTT | CASSPVSADTQYF
- | TRBJ1-5 | - | TRBV18 | TGTGCCAGCTCGCGCGGACAGATCAATCAGCCCCAGCATTTT | CASSRGQINQPQHF
TRBD1 | TRBJ1-1 | - | TRBV19 | TGTGCCAGTAGTATCCAAGGACAGGCGTTAGGCACTGAAGCTTTCTTT | CASSIQGQALGTEAFF
- | TRBJ1-4 | - | TRBV27 | TGTGCCAGCAGTTTAGACAGAGAAACAACTAATGAAAAACTGTTTTTT | CASSLDRETTNEKLFF
TRBD1 | TRBJ1-5 | - | TRBV27 | TGTGCCAGCAGTTCCTGGACAGGGCTCAACAATCAGCCCCAGCATTTT | CASSSWTGLNNQPQHF
TRBD1 | TRBJ2-2 | - | TRBV19 | TGTGCCAGTTCCCGGGACAGGGAGACCGGGGAGCTGTTTTTT | CASSRDRETGELFF
- | TRBJ1-2 | once | TRBV21-1 | TGTGCCAGCAGCAAGCCCGAGGATGGCTACACCTTC | CASSKPEDGYTF
- | TRBJ1-5 | - | TRBV28 | TGTGCCAGCAGTCCGGACAGAGGAGATCAGCCCCAGCATTTT | CASSPDRGDQPQHF
- | TRBJ1-3 | - | TRBV7-8 | TGTGCCAGCAGCTTAGGCTTAGGTGGGCAGGGCCACACCATATATTTT | CASSLGLGGQGHTIYF
TRBD1 | TRBJ1-6 | - | TRBV27 | TGTGCCAGCAGTCCGGACAGGGGGCCTTACTCACCCCTCCACTTT | CASSPDRGPYSPLHF
- | TRBJ1-1 | - | TRBV3-1/TRBV3-2 | TGTGCCAGCAGCCAAACAGAGAACACTGAAGCTTTCTTT | CASSQTENTEAFF
- | TRBJ2-5 | - | TRBV5-1 | TGCGCCAGCAGCTTTGACCGGGTCTCCGGAGAGACCCAGTACTTC | CASSFDRVSGETQYF
- | TRBJ1-6 | - | TRBV7-3 | TGTGCCAGCAGCTTGGAGGGGCAGACTAATTCACCCCTCCACTTT | CASSLEGQTNSPLHF
TRBD2 | TRBJ2-5 | - | TRBV5-1 | TGCGCCAGCAGCTTGGCTAGCGGGGGACCGGGGGAGACCCAGTACTTC | CASSLASGGPGETQYF
- | TRBJ1-1 | - | TRBV12-3/TRBV12-4 | TGTGCCAGCGATGGGAGGAGCGGGACTGAAGCTTTCTTT | CASDGRSGTEAFF
TRBD1 | TRBJ2-3 | few | TRBV7-9 | TGTGCCAGCAGCCCCGGGACAGGGAGCACAGATACGCAGTATTTT | CASSPGTGSTDTQYF
- | TRBJ2-1 | - | TRBV25-1 | TGTGCCAGCAGTGAATCAGGGGCAGGGGCTCCCGATGAGCAGTTCTTC | CASSESGAGAPDEQFF
TRBD2 | TRBJ2-1 | - | TRBV19 | TGTGCCAGTAATCCACTAGCGGGGGGGCGTGATGAGCAGTTCTTC | CASNPLAGGRDEQFF
TRBD2 | TRBJ2-1 | - | TRBV2 | TGTGCCAGCAGGCCGGGACTACCGATGGATGAGCAGTTCTTC | CASRPGLPMDEQFF
- | TRBJ2-1 | - | TRBV28 | TGTGCCAGCAGTTTAGGGGCTTGGAATGAGCAGTTCTTC | CASSLGAWNEQFF
- | TRBJ1-4 | - | TRBV10-3 | TGTGCCATCAGTGAGTCGACAGGTGCAACTAATGAAAAACTGTTTTTT | CAISESTGATNEKLFF
- | TRBJ1-5 | once | TRBV5-1 | TGCGCCAGCAGCTCGGGGGGGGGCGAAGGCCAGCCCCAGCATTTT | CASSSGGGEGQPQHF
- | TRBJ2-3 | few | TRBV5-4 | TGTGCCAGCACCGCGGATTGGAAAAGGGATACGCAGTATTTT | CASTADWKRDTQYF
- | TRBJ1-1 | once | TRBV12-3/TRBV12-4 | TGTGCCAGCAGCCAGGGTCGTCACACTGAAGCTTTCTTT | CASSQGRHTEAFF
TRBD1 | TRBJ1-6 | - | TRBV7-2 | TGTGCCAGCAGCGGAGCGACAGGGAGCTCCTATAATTCACCCCTCCACTTT | CASSGATGSSYNSPLHF
TRBD1 | TRBJ1-1 | - | TRBV11-2 | TGTGCCAGCGGGACAGGGGAATTTCGAGCTTTCTTT | CASGTGEFRAFF
TRBD1 | TRBJ1-5 | - | TRBV6-5 | TGTGCCAGCAGTACCAGGGGGGATCAGCCCCAGCATTTT | CASSTRGDQPQHF
TRBD1 | TRBJ2-5 | - | TRBV5-1 | TGCGCCAGCAGCTCGTCAGGGGGCTTCCAAGAGACCCAGTACTTC | CASSSSGGFQETQYF
- | TRBJ1-2 | - | TRBV19 | TGTGCCAGTAGTATCGGCCCGGGGAGAGAGTACTATGGCTACACCTTC | CASSIGPGREYYGYTF
TRBD1 | TRBJ2-5 | - | TRBV30 | TGTGCCTGGAGTGTATGGGGGACAGGTCCTCAAGAGACCCAGTACTTC | CAWSVWGTGPQETQYF
- | TRBJ2-5 | - | TRBV5-4 | TGTGCCAGCAGCCTCCCTACGGGGTTGGAGAAAGAGACCCAGTACTTC | CASSLPTGLEKETQYF
- | TRBJ2-7 | - | TRBV18 | TGTGCCAGCTCAAATCAACAGAACTACGAGCAGTACTTC | CASSNQQNYEQYF
- | TRBJ2-7 | few | TRBV7-2 | TGTGCCAGCAGCTCCCAGAGCGGCAGATCCTACGAGCAGTACTTC | CASSSQSGRSYEQYF
- | TRBJ2-2 | - | TRBV7-8 | TGTGCCAGCAGCTTTCAGTTTACCCCCGGGGAGCTGTTTTTT | CASSFQFTPGELFF
- | TRBJ2-3 | - | TRBV20-1 | TGCAGTGCTAGTTTTCAGGATACGCAGTATTTT | CSASFQDTQYF
TRBD1 | TRBJ1-1 | - | TRBV6-5 | TGTGCCAGCAGCAGACAGGGATGGGGAACTGAAGCTTTCTTT | CASSRQGWGTEAFF
TRBD1 | TRBJ1-2 | - | TRBV2 | TGTGCCAGTACGACAGGGGATGGTGGCTACACCTTC | CASTTGDGGYTF
- | TRBJ2-5 | - | TRBV18 | TGTGCCAGCCACGGGGGATGGGAGACCCAGTACTTC | CASHGGWETQYF
- | TRBJ1-2 | - | TRBV6-2/TRBV6-3 | TGTGCCAGCAGCCCGGGGCAGCTCTATGGCTACACCTTC | CASSPGQLYGYTF
- | TRBJ1-2 | - | TRBV12-1 | TGTGCCAGCAGCTCGGACAGGGCGATTAACTATGGCTACACCTTC | CASSSDRAINYGYTF
TRBD1 | TRBJ1-1 | - | TRBV4-3 | TGCGCCAGCAGCCAAGACAGGGGGCTAGTTGAAGCTTTCTTT | CASSQDRGLVEAFF
- | TRBJ1-1 | few | TRBV30 | TGTGCCAAGTCCGGGGGTGGCACTGAAGCTTTCTTT | CAKSGGGTEAFF
TRBD1 | TRBJ2-7 | once | TRBV25-1 | TGTGCCAGCAGTGGACAGGGGGCGCATGGCTACGAGCAGTACTTC | CASSGQGAHGYEQYF
- | TRBJ1-2 | - | TRBV7-8 | TGTGCCAGCAGCTCGGGACACCGGCCACACTATGGCTACACCTTC | CASSSGHRPHYGYTF